This passage covers 2 T cell receptor beta chains from one sample sequenced in a study of T cell clones after liver transplantation. The protocol was immunoSEQ multiplex PCR, while the TCRdb copy is restricted to in-frame clones and leaves out a portion. Counted here are tens of thousands of clones, 90% to 95% occurring once; the ten biggest clones make up roughly 0.98%. The source material was CD4+ T cells from blood, sampled approximately 25 months after liver transplant. The origin of the receptors is a human patient who received a liver transplant. A subset of T cells may come from the graft donor.

The rearrangement links TRBV29-1 to TRBJ2-7, with 8 bases that match TRBD2. The CDR3 sequence is 13 residues long. The V and J ends lost 4 bases and 6 bases, in that order; junction bases with no gene match: 8. The germline CDR1 and CDR2 sequences are SQVTM and ANQGSEA. CDR3: CSVAPSGLGEQYF. DNA of the CDR3: TGCAGCGTTGCTCCTAGCGGGTTGGGCGAGCAGTACTTC.

The chain uses TRBV5-1 and TRBJ2-7; no clear D gene. This CDR3 has 14 residues. Germline CDR1 reads SGHRS; CDR2 reads YFSETQ. V gave up 4 bases and J gave up 2 bases, with 13 bases separating them. The CDR3 nucleotides read TGCGCCAGCAGCCCGCTACAGTCTCCCTACGAGCAGTACTTC. Protein sequence: CASSPLQSPYEQYF.